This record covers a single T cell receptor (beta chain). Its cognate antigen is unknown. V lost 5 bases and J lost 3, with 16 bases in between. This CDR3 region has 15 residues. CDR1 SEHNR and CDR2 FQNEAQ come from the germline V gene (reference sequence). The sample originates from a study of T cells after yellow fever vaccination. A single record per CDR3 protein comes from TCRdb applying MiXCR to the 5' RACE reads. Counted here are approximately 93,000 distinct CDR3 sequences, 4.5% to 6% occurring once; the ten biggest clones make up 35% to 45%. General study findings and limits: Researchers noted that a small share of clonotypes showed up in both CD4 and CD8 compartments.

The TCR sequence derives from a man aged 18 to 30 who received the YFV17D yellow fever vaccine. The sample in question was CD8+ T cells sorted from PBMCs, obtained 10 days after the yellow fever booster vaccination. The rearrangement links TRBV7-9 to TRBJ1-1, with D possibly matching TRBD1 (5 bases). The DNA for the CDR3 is TGTGCCAGCAGCCCCCCCTTAATAGGGGACACTGAAGCTTTCTTT. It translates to CASSPPLIGDTEAFF. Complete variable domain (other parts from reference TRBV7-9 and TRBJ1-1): DTGVSQNPRHKITKRGQNVTFRCDPISEHNRLYWYRQTLGQGPEFLTYFQNEAQLEKSRLLSDRFSAERPKGSFSTLEIQRTEQGDSAMYLCASSPPLIGDTEAFFGQGTRLTVV.